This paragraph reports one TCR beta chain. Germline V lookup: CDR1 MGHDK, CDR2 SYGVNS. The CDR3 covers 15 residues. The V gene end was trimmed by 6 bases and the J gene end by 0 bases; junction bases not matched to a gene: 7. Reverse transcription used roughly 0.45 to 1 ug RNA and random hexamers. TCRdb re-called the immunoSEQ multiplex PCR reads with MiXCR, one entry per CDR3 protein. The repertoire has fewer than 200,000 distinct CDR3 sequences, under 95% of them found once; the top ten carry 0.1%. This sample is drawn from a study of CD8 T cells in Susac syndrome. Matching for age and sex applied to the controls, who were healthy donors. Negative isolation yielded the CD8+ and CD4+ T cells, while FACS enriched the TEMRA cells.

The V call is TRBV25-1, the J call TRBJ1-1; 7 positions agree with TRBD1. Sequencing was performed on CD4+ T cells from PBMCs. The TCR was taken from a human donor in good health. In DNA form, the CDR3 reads TGTGCCAGCAGGGAAGCCGGGACAGTGAACACTGAAGCTTTCTTT. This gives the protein CASREAGTVNTEAFF.